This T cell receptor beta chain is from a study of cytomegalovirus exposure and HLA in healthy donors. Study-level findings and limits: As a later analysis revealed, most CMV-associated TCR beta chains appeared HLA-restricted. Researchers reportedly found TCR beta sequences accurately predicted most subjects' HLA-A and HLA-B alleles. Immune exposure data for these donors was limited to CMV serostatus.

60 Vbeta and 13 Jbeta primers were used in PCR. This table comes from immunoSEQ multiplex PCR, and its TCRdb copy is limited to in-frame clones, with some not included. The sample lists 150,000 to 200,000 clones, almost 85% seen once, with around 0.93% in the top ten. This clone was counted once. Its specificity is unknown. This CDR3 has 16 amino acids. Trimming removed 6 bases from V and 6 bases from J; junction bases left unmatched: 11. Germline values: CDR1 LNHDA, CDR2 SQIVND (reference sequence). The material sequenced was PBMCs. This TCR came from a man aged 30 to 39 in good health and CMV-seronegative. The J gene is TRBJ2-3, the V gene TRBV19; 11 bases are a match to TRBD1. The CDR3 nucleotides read TGTGCCAGTAGCCTCGCCGGGACAGGGGGTGCGGATACGCAGTATTTT. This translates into CASSLAGTGGADTQYF.